Listed below are T cell receptor beta chains from one sample, sequenced in a study of control samples from healthy donors and cancer patients. Libraries were prepared by immunoSEQ multiplex PCR; TCRdb keeps only in-frame clonotypes and omits some of them. This table holds around 180,000 clones, around 88% found once. Sequencing was done on a sample of blood. The receptors originated from a woman aged 25 to 39 in good health. The CDR3 runs from the conserved cysteine through the conserved F or W. The order of the fields is J gene, clone size, D gene, V gene, CDR3 protein, CDR3 DNA. D genes are given only for firm matches. Expanded clones get a size class; other rows say once, few or many, or leave the size out.

TRBJ2-1 NA NA TRBV29-1 CSVEDDTAPPRGDNEQFF TGCAGCGTTGAAGACGATACGGCGCCCCCGAGGGGGGACAATGAGCAGTTCTTC
TRBJ2-3 once TRBD2 TRBV9 CASSEGLGTDTQYF TGTGCCAGCAGCGAGGGACTAGGCACAGATACGCAGTATTTT
TRBJ1-5 NA NA TRBV7-2 CASSLDSPKFNQPQHF TGTGCCAGCAGCTTGGACTCCCCAAAGTTTAATCAGCCCCAGCATTTT
TRBJ2-5 NA TRBD2 TRBV7-6 CASSLTSGGGTQYF TGTGCCAGCAGCTTAACTAGCGGGGGGGGGACCCAGTACTTC
TRBJ2-3 NA NA TRBV6-6 CASSYGGTARADTQYF TGTGCCAGCAGTTACGGGGGAACTGCACGAGCAGATACGCAGTATTTT
TRBJ1-5 NA NA TRBV2 CASSETHPGPQHF TGTGCCAGCAGTGAGACTCACCCGGGGCCCCAGCATTTT
TRBJ2-1 NA TRBD2 TRBV4-1 CASSQDPLAGRFNEQFF TGCGCCAGCAGCCAAGACCCTCTAGCGGGAAGGTTCAATGAGCAGTTCTTC
TRBJ2-3 NA NA TRBV6-5 CASSYFGTDTQYF TGTGCCAGCAGTTACTTCGGGACAGATACGCAGTATTTT
TRBJ2-3 NA TRBD2 TRBV5-1 CASSPRLAGEVDTQYF TGCGCCAGCAGCCCCCGACTAGCGGGTGAGGTAGATACGCAGTATTTT
TRBJ2-3 NA NA TRBV5-6 CASRGTGTDTQYF TGTGCCAGCAGAGGGACCGGCACAGATACGCAGTATTTT
TRBJ2-1 NA TRBD2 TRBV29-1 CSVHLLVSGRDWNEQFF TGCAGCGTTCATTTGTTAGTCAGCGGGAGAGATTGGAATGAGCAGTTCTTC
TRBJ2-2 NA NA TRBV7-6 CASRLGTGPGELFF TGTGCCAGCCGCCTCGGGACGGGTCCCGGGGAGCTGTTTTTT
TRBJ1-2 NA NA TRBV27 CASSFQGSNYGYTF TGTGCCAGCAGTTTCCAGGGAAGCAACTATGGCTACACCTTC
TRBJ1-2 NA NA TRBV20-1 CSAREYGYTF TGCAGTGCTAGAGAGTATGGCTACACCTTC
TRBJ1-1 few NA TRBV29-1 CSARYRDDTEAFF TGCAGCGCGCGATACCGGGACGACACTGAAGCTTTCTTT
TRBJ2-2 once NA TRBV7-2 CASSFKITTGELFF TGTGCCAGCAGCTTTAAGATTACCACCGGGGAGCTGTTTTTT
TRBJ1-6 NA NA TRBV5-6 CASSAPGANNSPLHF TGTGCCAGCAGCGCTCCGGGAGCAAATAATTCACCCCTCCACTTT
TRBJ2-2 NA NA TRBV7-9 CASLFGWGCTGELFF TGTGCCAGCTTGTTTGGCTGGGGGTGCACCGGGGAGCTGTTTTTT